The 2 T cell receptor beta chains below were found in one sample sequenced in a study of blood T cell repertoires in COVID-19. TCRdb keeps only in-frame clones here, not all; method: immunoSEQ multiplex PCR. This table has some 100,000 clones, roughly nine tenths appearing once. The sample comprised peripheral blood. All receptors come from a woman in her sixties or seventies with acute or convalescent COVID-19.

The J gene is TRBJ2-7, the V gene TRBV6-5, with TRBD2 identical over 9 bases. The CDR3 is 15 residues long. Germline CDR1 reads MNHEY; CDR2 reads SVGAGI. J gave up 0 bases and V 5 bases, and 5 bases lay outside the gene matches. The CDR3: CASSSGRTLSYEQYF. DNA for the CDR3: TGTGCCAGCAGTAGCGGGAGGACCCTCTCCTACGAGCAGTACTTC.

This chain links TRBV5-1 with TRBJ2-1, with D perhaps TRBD1 (6 bases). This CDR3 has 17 residues. Germline-derived CDR1 and CDR2 are SGHRS and YFSETQ. Trimming cost V 1 base and J 3 bases, with 17 bases left between them. The CDR3 here is CASSLRPPDSRYNEQFF. CDR3 bases: TGCGCCAGCAGCTTGCGGCCCCCGGACAGTCGCTACAATGAGCAGTTCTTC.